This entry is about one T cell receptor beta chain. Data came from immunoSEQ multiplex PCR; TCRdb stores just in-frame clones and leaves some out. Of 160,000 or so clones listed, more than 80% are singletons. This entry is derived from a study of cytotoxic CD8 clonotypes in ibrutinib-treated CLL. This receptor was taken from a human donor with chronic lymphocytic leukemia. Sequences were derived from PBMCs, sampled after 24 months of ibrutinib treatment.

This CDR3 reads CASRSGGSGQETQYF. As DNA, the CDR3 is TGTGCCAGCAGGTCAGGGGGCTCGGGCCAAGAGACCCAGTACTTC. This chain connects TRBV6-5 to TRBJ2-5; 8 positions match TRBD1. Germline values: CDR1 MNHEY, CDR2 SVGAGI. The CDR3 is 15 residues long. Trimming at V came to 6 bases and at J to 1 base, leaving 7 bases not matched to a gene.